This T cell receptor (beta chain) originates from a study of T-cell memory formation after mild COVID-19. Overall study findings and caveats: Some clones that responded turned up in pre-infection memory, which suggests that cross-reactive memory joined in. Shrinking CD4+ clones resided mostly in CM and EM, and CD8+ ones in EMRA.

This clonotype appeared a few times. Antigen specificity is unknown. MiXCR was run by TCRdb on the 5' RACE reads, yielding one entry per CDR3 protein. The profile shows about 560,000 distinct CDR3 sequences, less than 25% of them singletons. The source material was PBMCs or a T cell subset sorted from them (not recorded which). The TCR originated in an adult woman who had mild COVID-19 (a few samples of this study predate the infection). Cell type and time point are not known.

For the CDR3, the DNA is TGCAGTGCTAGAGGGACAGCTGGTGAAAAACTGTTTTTT. Amino acid sequence: CSARGTAGEKLFF. V and J are TRBV20-1 and TRBJ1-4, with D perhaps TRBD1 (6 bases). From germline, CDR1 is DFQATT and CDR2 SNEGSKA (reference sequence). This CDR3 is built from 13 residues. V was trimmed by 1 base and J by 7 bases, leaving 10 bases between them.